This entry is about one T cell receptor (beta chain). During its preparation, the TCRbeta library received unique molecular identifiers. Each CDR3 protein gets one entry after TCRdb re-called the PCR reads with MiXCR. There are 500,000 or so distinct CDR3 sequences in the sample; approximately 29% occur only once, and less than 2.5% lies in the top ten. The data originate from a study of T-cell reconstitution after alpha-beta-depleted transplantation in children. Sample: PBMCs from the stem cell graft donor, taken from the stem cell graft. This receptor was obtained from a human donor who donated a stem cell graft to a child with aplastic anemia.

The DNA for the CDR3 is TGCGCCAGCAGCCTTCCGGGGGCGGGAGGCTCCACCGGGGAGCTGTTTTTT. Amino acids: CASSLPGAGGSTGELFF. This sequence joins TRBV5-1 and TRBJ2-2; 8 nucleotides agree with TRBD2. This CDR3 is 17 amino acids long. Germline V gives CDR1 SGHRS, CDR2 YFSETQ. The J segment lost 4 bases and the V segment lost 4 bases, leaving 12 bases of the junction unmatched. Together with reference TRBV5-1 and TRBJ2-2, the CDR3 gives the full variable domain: KAGVTQTPRYLIKTRGQQVTLSCSPISGHRSVSWYQQTPGQGLQFLFEYFSETQRNKGNFPGRFSGRQFSNSRSEMNVSTLELGDSALYLCASSLPGAGGSTGELFFGEGSRLTVL.